The rows below give T cell receptor beta chains drawn from one sample of a study of Graves' ophthalmopathy and Graves' hyperthyroidism. TCRdb fed the multiplex PCR reads into MiXCR, producing one record per CDR3 protein. The repertoire includes around 1.1 million distinct CDR3 sequences, approximately 35% of them detected once, and around 10% sits in the top ten. The sequenced material came from peripheral blood or thyroid tissue (not recorded which). Receptors originate from an adult man with Graves' hyperthyroidism. Both conserved end residues are part of each CDR3.

v_call	j_call	cdr3_aa
TRBV20-1	TRBJ2-5	CSAKGLAGGQETQYF
TRBV10-2	TRBJ2-7	CASSRAGDGYEQYF
TRBV29-1	TRBJ1-3	CSVEKGQPNTIYF
TRBV7-9	TRBJ1-1	CASSLVDSAEAFF
TRBV5-1	TRBJ2-2	CASSQYEAAGELFF
TRBV6-5	TRBJ1-2	CASSDGHTLNYGYTF
TRBV24-1	TRBJ1-5	CATAGQGTNQPQHF
TRBV20-1	TRBJ1-6	CSASQGGNSPLHF
TRBV7-9	TRBJ2-7	CASSSFGTAEQYF
TRBV20-1	TRBJ1-2	CSASVLGGVYGYTF
TRBV10-3	TRBJ1-5	CAIKGQGIYQPQHF
TRBV7-2	TRBJ2-7	CASSLAPGGLTYEQYF
TRBV6-6	TRBJ2-7	CASTTHGGGSAVDEQYF
TRBV9	TRBJ2-3	CASSVRGLAGGTTDTQYF